This T cell receptor beta chain was sequenced during a study of blood T cell repertoires in COVID-19. Across the study: Italy, Spain and the United States were the sources of the convalescent and acute COVID-19 samples. Nucleic acid was either cDNA or gDNA, and it came from T cells, B-cell-depleted T cells, or PBMCs.

Methods used by the authors: Estimates of nucleated cell counts were drawn from the amplification of reference gene primers. The assay was immunoSEQ multiplex PCR, and TCRdb's table has in-frame clones only and misses some. The V and J calls and clone size come from that table; D and trimming were worked out from the DNA. The sample records about 250,000 clones, roughly 80% being singletons. Looked up from germline, CDR1 is MDHEN and CDR2 is SYDVKM. The CDR3 has 16 residues. V dropped 5 bases and J dropped 3; count of bases not matched to a gene: 8. This clone was seen a single time. The V call is TRBV28, the J call TRBJ1-5; 9 bases match TRBD1. The clonotype was recovered from a woman older than 75 with acute or convalescent COVID-19. Sequenced sample: peripheral blood. The CDR3 DNA follows: TGTGCCAGCAGTGGACCAGGGACAGGGCTCAATCAGCCCCAGCATTTT. Encoded protein: CASSGPGTGLNQPQHF.